The rows below give T cell receptor beta chains drawn from one sample of a study of blood T cell repertoires in COVID-19. Clones were sequenced by immunoSEQ multiplex PCR, and TCRdb holds only the in-frame ones, with some missing. The sample shows about 480,000 clones, around 87% of them seen only once. The specimen sequenced was PBMCs or T cells enriched from blood (not recorded which). These receptors all stem from a woman aged 40 to 55 who had recovered from COVID-19. CDR3s include the opening cysteine and the closing phenylalanine or tryptophan. A D gene is named only where the DNA matches it firmly. Rows give clone size only sometimes, using once, few, many, or a class for an expanded clone.

cdr3_aa	cdr3_nt	d_call	v_call	cdr3_length	j_call	clone_size
CAWSVMGHNQPQHF	TGTGCCTGGAGTGTAATGGGACACAATCAGCCCCAGCATTTT	-	TRBV30	14	TRBJ1-5	-
CASSPGLAGGNEQFF	TGTGCCAGCAGCCCCGGGCTAGCGGGAGGGAATGAGCAGTTCTTC	TRBD2	TRBV11-2	15	TRBJ2-1	-
CASSRTAGSYEQYF	TGTGCCAGCAGCCGAACGGCGGGGTCCTACGAGCAGTACTTC	-	TRBV5-4	14	TRBJ2-7	-
CASSLDRIGFGEQYF	TGTGCCAGCAGCCTGGACAGGATAGGGTTCGGTGAGCAGTACTTC	TRBD1	TRBV7-2	15	TRBJ2-7	-
CASSSSTSGRTEQFF	TGTGCCAGCAGCTCCTCGACTAGCGGGAGAACTGAGCAGTTCTTC	TRBD2	TRBV5-4	15	TRBJ2-1	-
CASSILGGDMNTEAFF	TGTGCCAGTAGTATATTAGGCGGGGATATGAACACTGAAGCTTTCTTT	-	TRBV19	16	TRBJ1-1	once
CASSEGGSYNEQFF	TGCGCCAGCAGTGAGGGAGGGTCTTACAATGAGCAGTTCTTC	-	TRBV10-2	14	TRBJ2-1	-
CAIRGNTEAFF	TGTGCCATCCGAGGGAACACTGAAGCTTTCTTT	-	TRBV5-4	11	TRBJ1-1	once
CASSWGGTTEAFF	TGTGCCAGCAGTTGGGGGGGGACCACTGAAGCTTTCTTT	-	TRBV12-3/TRBV12-4	13	TRBJ1-1	-
CASSLRLDKDEQFF	TGTGCCAGCAGCTTGAGACTAGATAAAGATGAGCAGTTCTTC	-	TRBV5-4	14	TRBJ2-1	-
CASSLTSSRLNYEQYF	TGTGCCAGCAGTTTAACTTCATCCAGGCTGAACTACGAGCAGTACTTC	-	TRBV27	16	TRBJ2-7	few
CASSFDTDSYEQYF	TGTGCCAGCAGCTTTGACACAGATTCCTACGAGCAGTACTTC	-	TRBV7-6	14	TRBJ2-7	-
CSAATYEQYF	TGCAGTGCTGCGACTTACGAGCAGTACTTC	-	TRBV20-1	10	TRBJ2-7	-
CASSGRLNQPQHF	TGTGCCAGCAGTGGCAGACTAAACCAGCCCCAGCATTTT	-	TRBV12-3/TRBV12-4	13	TRBJ1-5	-
CASSPLFGGQAGNIQYF	TGCGCCAGCAGCCCGCTTTTTGGGGGACAGGCAGGGAACATTCAGTACTTC	TRBD1	TRBV5-1	17	TRBJ2-4	-
CASSRGSSGTEAFF	TGTGCCAGCAGCCGCGGGAGTTCAGGAACTGAAGCTTTCTTT	-	TRBV3-1/TRBV3-2	14	TRBJ1-1	-
CASSLAERGGPGGELFF	TGTGCCAGCAGCTTAGCAGAGAGGGGAGGGCCCGGCGGGGAGCTGTTTTTT	TRBD2	TRBV7-7	17	TRBJ2-2	-
CASRTVGQLNTEAFF	TGTGCCAGCAGAACGGTGGGACAACTAAACACTGAAGCTTTCTTT	-	TRBV28	15	TRBJ1-1	few
CATGGSGAEQFF	TGTGCCACCGGGGGGTCGGGCGCTGAGCAGTTCTTC	TRBD2	TRBV7-8	12	TRBJ2-1	-
CASSPGRSEQYF	TGCGCCAGCAGTCCAGGGAGGTCCGAGCAGTACTTC	-	TRBV5-1	12	TRBJ2-7	-
CASSVRFADTQYF	TGCGCCAGCAGCGTCCGTTTCGCAGATACGCAGTATTTT	-	TRBV4-3	13	TRBJ2-3	-
CASKPDRVYGNTIYF	TGCGCCAGCAAGCCCGACAGGGTATATGGAAACACCATATATTTT	TRBD1	TRBV4-1	15	TRBJ1-3	-
CASSFGSNTEAFF	TGTGCCAGCAGTTTTGGCTCGAACACTGAAGCTTTCTTT	-	TRBV27	13	TRBJ1-1	-
CASSETGNYGYTF	TGTGCCAGCAGCGAGACAGGGAACTATGGCTACACCTTC	TRBD1	TRBV6-4	13	TRBJ1-2	-
CASSPALVLAGKETQYF	TGTGCCAGCAGCCCGGCCCTTGTGCTAGCGGGAAAAGAGACCCAGTACTTC	TRBD2	TRBV7-2	17	TRBJ2-5	-
CASSVLEDSPLHF	TGTGCCAGCAGTGTATTGGAGGATTCACCCCTCCACTTT	-	TRBV12-3/TRBV12-4	13	TRBJ1-6	-
CATSDFPRGDTGELFF	TGTGCCACCAGTGATTTCCCCAGGGGCGACACCGGGGAGCTGTTTTTT	-	TRBV24-1	16	TRBJ2-2	-
CATSVGRDTGELFF	TGTGCCACCAGTGTCGGCAGGGACACCGGGGAGCTGTTTTTT	-	TRBV24-1	14	TRBJ2-2	-
CAGASTGGNPYGYTF	TGTGCCGGAGCGAGCACAGGGGGGAATCCTTATGGCTACACCTTC	TRBD1	TRBV2	15	TRBJ1-2	-
CASSYQADTQPQHF	TGTGCCAGCAGTTACCAGGCGGACACCCAGCCCCAGCATTTT	-	TRBV6-2/TRBV6-3	14	TRBJ1-5	-
CASSPPTSGYTF	TGTGCCAGCTCACCACCCACTAGCGGCTACACCTTC	-	TRBV18	12	TRBJ1-2	-
CASSILLSGNEQYF	TGTGCCAGTAGTATCCTTTTGTCAGGGAACGAGCAGTACTTC	-	TRBV19	14	TRBJ2-7	-
CASSRGSAGTGHTGELFF	TGCGCCAGCAGCCGCGGGTCGGCAGGGACAGGGCACACCGGGGAGCTGTTTTTT	TRBD1	TRBV4-3	18	TRBJ2-2	-
CASSSERTGTVGELFF	TGTGCCAGCAGCTCCGAACGGACAGGGACGGTCGGGGAGCTGTTTTTT	TRBD1	TRBV7-9	16	TRBJ2-2	-
CASTIGGTSRGYTF	TGTGCCAGTACCATTGGAGGGACTTCGCGAGGCTACACCTTC	-	TRBV19	14	TRBJ1-2	-
CASRRTTQPQHF	TGTGCCAGCAGAAGAACAACCCAGCCCCAGCATTTT	-	TRBV2	12	TRBJ1-5	-
CASSKAGALQETQYF	TGTGCCAGTAGTAAGGCAGGGGCCCTCCAAGAGACCCAGTACTTC	-	TRBV19	15	TRBJ2-5	-
CASSPNRVFGYGYTF	TGTGCCAGCAGCCCGAACAGGGTTTTCGGCTATGGCTACACCTTC	-	TRBV14	15	TRBJ1-2	-
CASSARQRPGTDTQYF	TGTGCCAGCAGTGCCCGACAGAGGCCCGGCACAGATACGCAGTATTTT	-	TRBV25-1	16	TRBJ2-3	-
CASSYEFGVPEAFF	TGTGCCAGCAGTTACGAATTCGGGGTCCCTGAAGCTTTCTTT	-	TRBV6-2/TRBV6-3	14	TRBJ1-1	-
CASSLRVAGSGYGYTF	TGTGCCAGCAGCCTCAGGGTTGCGGGGAGTGGCTATGGCTACACCTTC	-	TRBV7-2	16	TRBJ1-2	-
CASSPESRYFGYTF	TGTGCCAGCAGCCCGGAGAGCCGCTACTTTGGCTACACCTTC	-	TRBV5-6	14	TRBJ1-2	-
CASTPGQGVQAFF	TGTGCCAGCACCCCTGGACAGGGGGTGCAAGCTTTCTTT	TRBD1	TRBV2	13	TRBJ1-1	-
CAISSGQGGEKLFF	TGTGCCATCAGTTCGGGACAGGGTGGGGAAAAACTGTTTTTT	TRBD1	TRBV10-3	14	TRBJ1-4	-
CASSGGPRGPEAFF	TGCGCCAGCAGTGGAGGGCCCAGGGGCCCTGAAGCTTTCTTT	-	TRBV10-2	14	TRBJ1-1	-
CASLRGGGQSYNEQFF	TGCGCCAGCCTCAGAGGGGGAGGGCAGTCCTACAATGAGCAGTTCTTC	-	TRBV5-1	16	TRBJ2-1	-
CASRGSGNTDTQYF	TGTGCCAGCAGGGGTAGCGGGAACACAGATACGCAGTATTTT	TRBD2	TRBV11-2	14	TRBJ2-3	-
CASSTEGGKQYF	TGTGCCAGCAGTACCGAGGGTGGAAAGCAGTACTTC	-	TRBV6-5	12	TRBJ2-7	-
CASSLEPSVYNEQFF	TGCGCCAGCAGCTTGGAGCCTAGCGTCTACAATGAGCAGTTCTTC	-	TRBV5-1	15	TRBJ2-1	-
CASRDTNTGELFF	TGTGCCAGCAGGGACACTAACACCGGGGAGCTGTTTTTT	-	TRBV7-8	13	TRBJ2-2	-
CASSLQGSGMVTEAFF	TGCGCCAGCAGCTTACAGGGGTCCGGTATGGTCACTGAAGCTTTCTTT	TRBD1	TRBV5-1	16	TRBJ1-1	-
CASSRIETGNNEQFF	TGCGCCAGCAGCCGAATAGAAACAGGGAACAATGAGCAGTTCTTC	-	TRBV5-1	15	TRBJ2-1	-